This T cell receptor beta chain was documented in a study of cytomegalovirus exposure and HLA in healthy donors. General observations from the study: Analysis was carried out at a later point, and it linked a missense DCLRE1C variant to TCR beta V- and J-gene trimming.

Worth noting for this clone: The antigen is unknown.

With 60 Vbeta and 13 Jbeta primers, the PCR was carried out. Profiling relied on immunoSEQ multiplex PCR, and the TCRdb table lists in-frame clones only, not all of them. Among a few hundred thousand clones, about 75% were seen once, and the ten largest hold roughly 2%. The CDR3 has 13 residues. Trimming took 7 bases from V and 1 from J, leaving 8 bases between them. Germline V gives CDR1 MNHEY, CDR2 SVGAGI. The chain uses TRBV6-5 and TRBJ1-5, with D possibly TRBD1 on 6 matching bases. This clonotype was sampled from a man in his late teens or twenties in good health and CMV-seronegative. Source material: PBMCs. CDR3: CASNGQSNQPQHF. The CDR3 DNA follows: TGTGCCAGCAATGGACAGAGCAATCAGCCCCAGCATTTT.